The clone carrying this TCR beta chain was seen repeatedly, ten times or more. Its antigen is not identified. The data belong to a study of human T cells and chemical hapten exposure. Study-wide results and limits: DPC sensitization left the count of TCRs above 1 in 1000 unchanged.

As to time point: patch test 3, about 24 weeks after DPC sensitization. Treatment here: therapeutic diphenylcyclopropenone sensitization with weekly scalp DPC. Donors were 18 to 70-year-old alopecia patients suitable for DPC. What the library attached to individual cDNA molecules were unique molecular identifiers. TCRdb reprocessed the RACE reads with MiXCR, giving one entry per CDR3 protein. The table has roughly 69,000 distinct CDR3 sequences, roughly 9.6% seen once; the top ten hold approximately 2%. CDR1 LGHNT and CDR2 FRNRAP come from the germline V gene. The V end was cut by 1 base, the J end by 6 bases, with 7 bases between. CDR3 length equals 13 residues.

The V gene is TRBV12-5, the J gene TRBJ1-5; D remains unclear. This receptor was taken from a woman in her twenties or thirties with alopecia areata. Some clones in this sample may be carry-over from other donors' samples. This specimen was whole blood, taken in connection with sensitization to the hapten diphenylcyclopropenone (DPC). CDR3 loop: CASGLEEAQPQHF. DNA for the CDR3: TGTGCTAGTGGTTTGGAGGAGGCTCAGCCCCAGCATTTT.